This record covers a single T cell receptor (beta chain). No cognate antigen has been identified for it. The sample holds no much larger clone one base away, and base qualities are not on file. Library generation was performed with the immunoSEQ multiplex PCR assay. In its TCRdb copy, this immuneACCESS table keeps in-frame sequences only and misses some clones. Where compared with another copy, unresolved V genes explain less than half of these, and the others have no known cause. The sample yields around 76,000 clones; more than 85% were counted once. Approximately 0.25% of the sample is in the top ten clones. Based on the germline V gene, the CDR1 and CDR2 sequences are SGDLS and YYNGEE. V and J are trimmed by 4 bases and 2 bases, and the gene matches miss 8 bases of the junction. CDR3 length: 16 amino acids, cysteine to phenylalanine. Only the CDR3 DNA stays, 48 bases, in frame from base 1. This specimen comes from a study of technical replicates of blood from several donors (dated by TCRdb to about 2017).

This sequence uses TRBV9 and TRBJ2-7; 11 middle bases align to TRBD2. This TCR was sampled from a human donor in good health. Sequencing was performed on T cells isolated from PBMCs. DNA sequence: TGTGCCAGCAGCCCACGCGGGACTAGCGGAACCTACGAGCAGTACTTC. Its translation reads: CASSPRGTSGTYEQYF.